The present TCR beta chain was sequenced within a study of Graves' ophthalmopathy and Graves' hyperthyroidism. For the study at large: Peripheral blood was collected at initial diagnosis, before any treatment.

The germline V and J ends were trimmed by 3 bases and 6 bases, with 12 bases remaining between them. The CDR3 totals 12 residues. The germline gives CDR1 SQVTM, CDR2 ANQGSEA. CDR3 regions of TCR beta were amplified from RNA transcripts. After a first-round RT-PCR with HTBI primers, a second-round multiplex PCR was run. TCRdb reanalysed the multiplex PCR reads using MiXCR and keeps one entry per CDR3 protein. The table includes 740,000 or so distinct CDR3 sequences, roughly 41% detected once. This clonotype was detected many times. The receptor was isolated from an adult man with Graves' ophthalmopathy. The sample taken for sequencing was peripheral blood. V is TRBV29-1 and J is TRBJ2-7; maybe TRBD1 (6 bases). The CDR3 DNA reads as TGCAGCGTTGATCCAGGGGCGGGCGAGCAGTACTTC. It is translated as CSVDPGAGEQYF.